This TCR beta chain was captured by sequencing in a study of blood T cell repertoires in COVID-19. The CDR3 runs to 15 residues. V was clipped by 1 base and J by 6 bases, with 16 bases between them. The germline gives CDR1 LNHDA, CDR2 SQIVND (reference sequence). TCRdb's copy holds only in-frame clones and misses some; the assay was immunoSEQ multiplex PCR. The data contain 72,000 or so clones, around 80% of them singletons. The origin of this receptor is a human donor in a cohort sampled during active COVID-19. The chain is built from TRBV19 and TRBJ2-7, with D possibly being TRBD1 (7 bases). What was sequenced was peripheral blood. The chain's CDR3 is CASSIGGGGHVEQYF. CDR3 bases: TGTGCCAGTAGTATAGGAGGAGGGGGCCACGTCGAGCAGTACTTC.